This TCR beta chain was found in a study of neurological immune-mediated disorders. Overall study results and limits: The greatest TCR clonal expansion appeared in HTLV-1-associated myelopathy and the smallest, falling below healthy controls, in multiple sclerosis. No clinical or MRI feature was associated with the multiple sclerosis repertoire cluster. One related-CDR3 cluster, which may be a signature, held the repertoires of 18 of 34 multiple sclerosis patients after phylogenetic grouping.

Every sequencing run generated over 170 million TCR-beta sequences from 15-18 subjects. Each CDR3 protein is one row after TCRdb ran MiXCR on the 5' RACE reads. The profile shows some 66,000 distinct CDR3 sequences, roughly 4.8% of them singletons. This clonotype was seen ten or more times. What it recognizes is unknown. Sequencing input: PBMCs. The receptor comes from a man aged 30 to 39 with multiple sclerosis.

The CDR3 loop is CSACARNRDTIYF. The CDR3 DNA sequence: TGCAGTGCTTGTGCCAGGAACCGGGACACCATATATTTT. This chain joins TRBV20-1 and TRBJ1-3; D remains ambiguous. Trimming took 5 bases from V and 8 from J, leaving 16 bases between them. CDR1 is DFQATT, CDR2 SNEGSKA, per germline (reference sequence). The CDR3 is made up of 13 amino acids.